This T cell receptor (beta chain) was documented in a study of T cells in Graves' hyperthyroidism and ophthalmopathy. Study outcomes and limitations: Appearing also in blood were most of the thyroid clonotypes expanded above 0.001. Ophthalmopathy was told apart from stable hyperthyroidism by a 13 V-J model.

Many counts were recorded for this clonotype. Its antigen is unidentified. At one end the junction does not follow the germline gene, possibly because of a read error. An approximately 9.4 ml volume of fresh peripheral blood provided the PBMCs. CDR3 size: 14 residues. From germline, CDR1 is SGHRS and CDR2 YFSETQ. Amplification targeted TCR beta CDR3 regions from RNA transcripts. The HTBI primer set drove a first-round RT-PCR of the TCR CDR3. TCRdb fed the multiplex PCR reads into MiXCR, producing one record per CDR3 protein. The sample has about 500,000 distinct CDR3 sequences, approximately 15% seen once.

The chain couples TRBV5-1 to TRBJ2-7, with TRBD1 matching over 7 bases. Sequencing was performed on blood. The sequence came from a woman aged 18-29 years with Graves' hyperthyroidism. CDR3 sequence: CASSLGQGAYEQYF. The CDR3 DNA is TGTGCCAGCAGCTTAGGGCAGGGGGCCTACGAGCAGTACTTC.